The TCR beta chain under discussion was sequenced for a study of T cells in Graves' hyperthyroidism and ophthalmopathy. Findings of the study overall: Ophthalmopathy was separated from stable hyperthyroidism by a 13 V-J model. Blood held most thyroid clonotypes expanded above 0.001 frequency.

Exclusion of a patient resulted from uncontrolled infection, other autoimmune disease, pregnancy or lactation. The study based diagnoses on clinical symptoms, serum thyroxine and TRAb, thyroid ultrasound and orbital computed tomography. RNA transcripts yielded amplified TCR beta CDR3 regions. A first-round RT-PCR of the TCR CDR3 used the HTBI primer set. TCRdb recomputed calls from the multiplex PCR reads with MiXCR, one row per CDR3 protein. The sample has approximately 300,000 distinct CDR3 sequences; 17% are singletons. This clonotype was found many times. The antigen remains unidentified. The ends were cut back, 0 bases at V and 2 bases at J, with 7 bases in the middle. The CDR3 is 14 amino acids. Germline CDR1 is SGHRS and CDR2 is YFSETQ.

The chain couples TRBV5-1 to TRBJ2-3; D unresolved. The sequenced material came from blood. The sequence derives from an older woman with Graves' ophthalmopathy. The DNA of the CDR3 is TGCGCCAGCAGCTTGGACGGATTCACAGATACGCAGTATTTT. It translates to CASSLDGFTDTQYF.